This TCR beta chain was captured by sequencing in a study of blood T cell repertoires in COVID-19. CDR3 length: 13 residues. V dropped 6 bases and J dropped 1 base, with 9 bases sitting between them. As originally analysed: Nucleated cell number was recorded as an estimate derived from reference gene primer amplification. Profiling relied on immunoSEQ multiplex PCR, and the TCRdb table lists in-frame clones only, not all of them. V, J and clone size derive from that table, while D and trimming were established from the DNA sequence. The sample shows some 85,000 clones, over 60% of them seen only once.

Sequencing used peripheral blood. The chain is built from TRBV12-3 or TRBV12-4 and TRBJ1-2, with D possibly being TRBD1 (5 bases). The sequence was collected from a woman of 80 years or more with active or convalescent COVID-19. The CDR3 is CASRNDSNYGYTF. For the CDR3, the DNA is TGTGCCAGCAGGAATGACAGTAACTATGGCTACACCTTC.